This TCR beta chain was captured by sequencing in a study of neurological immune-mediated disorders. Findings of the study overall: The highest TCR clonal expansion occurred in HTLV-1-associated myelopathy; multiple sclerosis fell below healthy controls.

This CDR3 comprises 15 residues. The germline CDR1 and CDR2 sequences are SGHRS and YFSETQ. MiXCR was run by TCRdb on the 5' RACE reads, yielding one entry per CDR3 protein. Among 35,000 to 40,000 distinct CDR3 sequences, around 7.8% were seen once, and the ten largest hold 4.4%. In its sample, this clonotype was seen a few times. Its target is not known. Sequence at one end of the junction differs from germline and may be a read error. The gene calls are TRBV5-1 and TRBJ2-2; possibly TRBD1 for D (6 bases). Sequences were obtained from PBMCs. The sequence came from a woman in her thirties or forties in good health. Here the CDR3 reads CASSFSGVNTGELFF. The CDR3 region has the DNA TGTGCCAGCAGCTTTTCAGGGGTGAACACCGGGGAGCTGTTTTTT.